The 13 T cell receptor beta chains below were found in one sample sequenced in a study of OX40 agonist ivuxolimab in advanced cancers. TCRdb's copy holds only in-frame clones and misses some; the assay was immunoSEQ multiplex PCR. The table has roughly 60,000 clones, 85% seen once; the top ten hold 3% to 4%. The sample was CD4+ or CD8+ T cells sorted from blood, taken in a trial of the OX40 agonist ivuxolimab. Receptors were obtained from an adult with an advanced solid tumor such as melanoma, head and neck, liver or kidney cancer.

The rearrangement joins TRBV7-3 to TRBJ2-1; 15 bases agree with TRBD2. With V trimmed by 4 bases and J by 4 bases, 8 bases remained unmatched. Germline V gene lookup returns CDR1 SGHTA and CDR2 FQGTGA. The CDR3 sequence is 18 residues long. CDR3 sequence: CASSSGTSGRPGYNEQFF. As DNA, the CDR3 is TGTGCCAGCAGCTCGGGGACTAGCGGGAGGCCGGGTTACAATGAGCAGTTCTTC.

V and J are TRBV7-6 and TRBJ2-1; D remains unclear. The CDR3 totals 13 residues. The germline CDR1 and CDR2 sequences are SGHVS and FNYEAQ. The V gene lost 0 bases and the J gene lost 6 bases, with 6 bases spanning the gap. Here the CDR3 DNA reads TGTGCCAGCAGCTTAGCGGGGTCCAATGAGCAGTTCTTC. Protein sequence: CASSLAGSNEQFF.

The rearrangement links TRBV19 to TRBJ2-2, with D maybe TRBD2 (5 bases). The CDR3 contains 14 residues. Trimming took off 8 bases at V and 3 bases at J, with 13 bases between the two ends. Germline V gives CDR1 LNHDA, CDR2 SQIVND (reference sequence). CDR3 loop: CASAPGGYTGELFF. In DNA, the CDR3 is TGTGCCAGTGCGCCGGGCGGGTACACCGGGGAGCTGTTTTTT.

The rearrangement joins TRBV2 to TRBJ2-2, with D perhaps matching TRBD1 (6 bases). With 6 bases removed from V and 6 bases from J, the gap between germline ends came to 14 bases. The CDR3 contains 14 residues. CDR1 and CDR2 (germline): SNHLY, FYNNEI. The chain's CDR3 is CASSPYRVSGELFF. In DNA form, the CDR3 reads TGTGCCAGCAGCCCATACAGGGTCTCCGGGGAGCTGTTTTTT.

This chain links TRBV5-3 with TRBJ1-5; 7 nucleotides align to TRBD1. TRBV5-3 is annotated as an ORF whose role is uncertain. Trimming at V came to 4 bases and at J to 7 bases, leaving 20 bases not matched to a gene. The CDR3 spans 18 residues. CDR3 region: CARSANSYSGGVVQPQHF. DNA for the CDR3: TGTGCCAGAAGCGCAAATTCCTATTCAGGGGGTGTCGTGCAGCCCCAGCATTTT.

The rearrangement joins TRBV19 to TRBJ1-1; TRBD1 is a possible D gene (6 bases). Germline V lookup: CDR1 LNHDA, CDR2 SQIVND (reference sequence). Trimming removed 3 bases from V and 5 bases from J, with 16 bases in between. CDR3 length: 15 residues. CDR3 region: CASSILGGARTEAFF. DNA for the CDR3: TGTGCCAGTAGTATTCTAGGGGGTGCTAGGACTGAAGCTTTCTTT.

As regards this clone: Mismatch with germline at one junction end may stem from a read error. The genes are TRBV19 and TRBJ2-7; 12 bases match TRBD1. The V gene's germline CDR1 is LNHDA and CDR2 SQIVND (reference sequence). This CDR3 has 15 residues. CDR3 nucleotide sequence: TGTGCCAGTAGTTCTTGGGACAGGGGGCACATTAGCCTATTCTTC. This codes for CASSSWDRGHISLFF.

This clone was observed once. The J gene is TRBJ2-2, the V gene TRBV11-2, with 11 nucleotides matching TRBD2. This CDR3 spans 17 amino acids. CDR1 is SGHAT and CDR2 is FQNNGV in the germline V gene. The ends lost 5 bases at V and 2 bases at J; junction bases unmatched: 7. Here the CDR3 DNA reads TGTGCCAGCAGCCGGACTAGCGGGTATGGAAACACCGGGGAGCTGTTTTTT. This encodes CASSRTSGYGNTGELFF.

The rearrangement joins TRBV5-1 to TRBJ2-3; D is ambiguous. The length of the CDR3 is 16 residues. Trimming cost V 2 bases and J 0 bases, with 13 bases left between them. Germline CDR1 and CDR2: SGHRS and YFSETQ. In nucleotides, the CDR3 is TGCGCCAGCAGCTTCTACATTCAGTCTAGCACAGATACGCAGTATTTT. Translating it yields CASSFYIQSSTDTQYF. Using reference TRBV5-1 and TRBJ2-3 for the parts outside the CDR3, the full variable domain is KAGVTQTPRYLIKTRGQQVTLSCSPISGHRSVSWYQQTPGQGLQFLFEYFSETQRNKGNFPGRFSGRQFSNSRSEMNVSTLELGDSALYLCASSFYIQSSTDTQYFGPGTRLTVL.

The rearrangement links TRBV2 to TRBJ1-5; D remains unclear. CDR3 length: 15 amino acids. Looked up from germline, CDR1 is SNHLY and CDR2 is FYNNEI. V gave up 4 bases and J gave up 1 base, with 11 bases separating them. The DNA of the CDR3 is TGTGCCAGCAGTGTGCCCCCCGGGAGCAATCAGCCCCAGCATTTT. Protein: CASSVPPGSNQPQHF.

V and J are TRBV7-9 and TRBJ2-1, with D unclear. The ends were cut back, 5 bases at V and 1 base at J, with 6 bases in the middle. Germline V CDR1 and CDR2: SEHNR, FQNEAQ (reference sequence). CDR3 length: 13 amino acids. CDR3 coding DNA: TGTGCCAGCAGCCTCAGGTCCTACAATGAGCAGTTCTTC. It codes for CASSLRSYNEQFF.

This chain links TRBV28 with TRBJ2-3; D possibly corresponds to TRBD1 (5 bases). The ends were cut back, 4 bases at V and 6 bases at J, with 20 bases in the middle. CDR1 MDHEN and CDR2 SYDVKM come from the germline V gene. This CDR3 region has 16 residues. CDR3 sequence (DNA): TGTGCCAGCAGTTCCCGGACCAGGGTTAGGTTTGATACGCAGTATTTT. Protein sequence: CASSSRTRVRFDTQYF. The complete variable domain, with remaining parts taken from reference TRBV28 and TRBJ2-3, reads DVKVTQSSRYLVKRTGEKVFLECVQDMDHENMFWYRQDPGLGLRLIYFSYDVKMKEKGDIPEGYSVSREKKERFSLILESASTNQTSMYLCASSSRTRVRFDTQYFGPGTRLTVL.

The chain couples TRBV28 to TRBJ1-1, with D possibly TRBD1 on 6 matching bases. From germline, CDR1 is MDHEN and CDR2 SYDVKM. The CDR3 is 12 amino acids. Trimming removed 8 bases from V and 4 bases from J, with 11 bases in between. The CDR3 here is CASLQGGTEAFF. The CDR3 nucleotides read TGTGCCAGCCTACAGGGCGGCACTGAAGCTTTCTTT.